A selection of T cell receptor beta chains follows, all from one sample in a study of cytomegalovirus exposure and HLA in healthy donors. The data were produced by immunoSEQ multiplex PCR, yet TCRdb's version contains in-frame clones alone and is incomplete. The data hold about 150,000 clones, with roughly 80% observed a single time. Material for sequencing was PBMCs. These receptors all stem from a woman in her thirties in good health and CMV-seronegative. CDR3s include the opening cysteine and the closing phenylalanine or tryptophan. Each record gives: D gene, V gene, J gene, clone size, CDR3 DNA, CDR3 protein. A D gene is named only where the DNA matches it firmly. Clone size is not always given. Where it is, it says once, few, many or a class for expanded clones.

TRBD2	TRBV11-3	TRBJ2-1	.	TGTGCCAGCAGCTTATCTAGCGGGGGTTACAATGAGCAGTTCTTC	CASSLSSGGYNEQFF
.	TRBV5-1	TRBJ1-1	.	TGCGCCAGCAGAGAGAATAGTGACACTGAAGCTTTCTTT	CASRENSDTEAFF
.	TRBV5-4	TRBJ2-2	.	TGTGCCAGCAGCTCCAGGGGAATGGAGCTGTTTTTT	CASSSRGMELFF
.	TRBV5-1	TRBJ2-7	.	TGCGCCAGCAGCGTAACTAGCAGCTACGAGCAGTACTTC	CASSVTSSYEQYF
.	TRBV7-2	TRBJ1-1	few	TGTGCCAGCAGCCCGACGTGGCAGGCCCCCACTGAAGCTTTCTTT	CASSPTWQAPTEAFF
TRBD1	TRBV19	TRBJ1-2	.	TGTGCCAGTCACCATATGGGACAGGGGTTAAGTTACACCTTC	CASHHMGQGLSYTF
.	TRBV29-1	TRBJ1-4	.	TGCAGCGGGGGGGGGATAGGAGAAAAACTGTTTTTT	CSGGGIGEKLFF
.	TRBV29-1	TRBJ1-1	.	TGCAGCGTTGGGATTGGGCGTCCTGAAGCTTTCTTT	CSVGIGRPEAFF
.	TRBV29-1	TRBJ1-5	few	TGCAGCGTACCCCGGAAGGGGCTGAGGATGGGTCAGCCCCAGCATTTT	CSVPRKGLRMGQPQHF
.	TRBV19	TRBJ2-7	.	TGTGCCAGTAGTATGGATACTAGATACGAGCAGTACTTC	CASSMDTRYEQYF
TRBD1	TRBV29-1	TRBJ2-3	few	TGCAGCGTTGACACAGGGGGCACAGATACGCAGTATTTT	CSVDTGGTDTQYF
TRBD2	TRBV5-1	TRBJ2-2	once	TGCGCCAGCAGCCGCAGCGGGGGGAGCACCGGGGAGCTGTTTTTT	CASSRSGGSTGELFF
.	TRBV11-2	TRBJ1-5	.	TGTGCCAGCAGCTTAGGTGAGAATAGCAATCAGCCCCAGCATTTT	CASSLGENSNQPQHF
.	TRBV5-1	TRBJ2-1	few	TGCGCCAGCAGCTTGGGACTCTTAATTTACAATGAGCAGTTCTTC	CASSLGLLIYNEQFF
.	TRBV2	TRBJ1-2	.	TGTGCCAGCAGTGCTAGCGGAACGGGGATTTATGGCTACACCTTC	CASSASGTGIYGYTF
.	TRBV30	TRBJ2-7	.	TGTGCCTGGAGTGTACCCTCCAGCGCCGGGGTGGCGCAGTACTTC	CAWSVPSSAGVAQYF
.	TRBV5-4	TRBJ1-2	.	TGTGCCAGCAGCTCCGCGGGGCGGATCTTTCTATATGGCTACACCTTC	CASSSAGRIFLYGYTF
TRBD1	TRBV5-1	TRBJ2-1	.	TGCGCCAGCAGCACCGAACGACAGGGCGTTTATTCATATGAGCAGTTCTTC	CASSTERQGVYSYEQFF
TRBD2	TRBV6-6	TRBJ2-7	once	TGTGCCAGCAGTTACAATTTCGGACTAGCGGACGAGCAGTACTTC	CASSYNFGLADEQYF
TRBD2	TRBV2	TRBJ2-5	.	TGTGCCAGCGGCTTAGCGGGGGGGAACCAAGAGACCCAGTACTTC	CASGLAGGNQETQYF
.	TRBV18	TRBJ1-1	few	TGTGCCAGCTCACCACCGGGCACAGCCATGAACACTGAAGCTTTCTTT	CASSPPGTAMNTEAFF
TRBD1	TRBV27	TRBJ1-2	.	TGTGCCAGCAGTCCCGGGACAGGGCTTAACTATGGCTACACCTTC	CASSPGTGLNYGYTF
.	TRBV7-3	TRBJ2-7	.	TGTGCCAGCAGCCTCCTTGGGGCCCACAGTTCGGACGAGCAGTACTTC	CASSLLGAHSSDEQYF
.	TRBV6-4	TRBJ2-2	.	TGTGCCAGCAGTGACTCCTACAGGTTCAACACCGGGGAGCTGTTTTTT	CASSDSYRFNTGELFF
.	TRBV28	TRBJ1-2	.	TGTGCCAGCAGTTTATCCGCCAGGGTGTCCGGCCACACCTTC	CASSLSARVSGHTF
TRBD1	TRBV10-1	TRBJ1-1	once	TGCGCCAGCAGTGCTAACAGGGGGCCGAAGGCTGAAGCTTTCTTT	CASSANRGPKAEAFF
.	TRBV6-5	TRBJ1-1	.	TGTGCCAGCTCCATTAATAGGGGGGGGACCACTGAAGCTTTCTTT	CASSINRGGTTEAFF
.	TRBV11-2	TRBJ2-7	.	TGTGCCAGCAGCGCGGGACTGCACCAGGGGCAGTACTTC	CASSAGLHQGQYF
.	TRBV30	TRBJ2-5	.	TGTGCCTGGAGTGGGGTACCGAAAAACCTGGTAGCAGAGACCCAGTACTTC	CAWSGVPKNLVAETQYF
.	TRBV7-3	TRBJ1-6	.	TGTGCCAGCAGCTTAAGCGGCGCCTATAATTCACCCCTCCACTTT	CASSLSGAYNSPLHF
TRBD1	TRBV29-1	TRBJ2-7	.	TGCAGCGTTCGCGGGACAGGGGGCGCGGGGGAGCAGTACTTC	CSVRGTGGAGEQYF
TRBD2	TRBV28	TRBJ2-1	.	TGTGCCACCACCCGGCTAGCGGGGGGGCACCTCTCTGAGCAGTTCTTC	CATTRLAGGHLSEQFF
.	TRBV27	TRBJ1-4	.	TGTGCCAGCAGTTTGCAGCGTTCTAATGAAAAACTGTTTTTT	CASSLQRSNEKLFF
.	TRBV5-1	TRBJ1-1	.	TGCGCCAGCTCACCATCCGGCACTGAAGCTTTCTTT	CASSPSGTEAFF
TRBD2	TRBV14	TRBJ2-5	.	TGTGCCAGCAGCCAAGGACTAGCGGGGAGCCTCCAAGAGACCCAGTACTTC	CASSQGLAGSLQETQYF
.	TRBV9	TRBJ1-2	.	.	CASSVGAGAVSTF
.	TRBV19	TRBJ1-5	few	TGTGCCAGTAGTATTTACAGGGATCGGCAGCCCCAGCATTTT	CASSIYRDRQPQHF
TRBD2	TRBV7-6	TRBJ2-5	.	TGTGCCAGCAGCTTAGCTCATACTAGCGGGGAAGAGACCCAGTACTTC	CASSLAHTSGEETQYF
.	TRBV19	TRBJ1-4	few	TGTGCCAGTCATCCCTGGGGCGACAGTAATGAAAAACTGTTTTTT	CASHPWGDSNEKLFF
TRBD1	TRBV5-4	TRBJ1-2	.	TGTGCCAGCAGCTTGGGGGACAGAGAGGGCTATGGCTACACCTTC	CASSLGDREGYGYTF
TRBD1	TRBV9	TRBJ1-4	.	TGTGCCAGCAGCTACCTTCCTGGACAGGGAGGGACCCATAATGAAAAACTGTTTTTT	CASSYLPGQGGTHNEKLFF
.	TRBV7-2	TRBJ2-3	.	TGTGCCAGCAGCTTGGGGACTTTCTCTAGCACAGATACGCAGTATTTT	CASSLGTFSSTDTQYF
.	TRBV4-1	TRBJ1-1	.	TGCGCCAGCTGGGGTGGAGGGAACACTGAAGCTTTCTTT	CASWGGGNTEAFF
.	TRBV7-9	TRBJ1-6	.	TGTGCCAGCAGACTCGGTGGTTCACCCCTCCACTTT	CASRLGGSPLHF
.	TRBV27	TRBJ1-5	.	TGTGCCAGCAGTTTATCGGGGCAGCTTCAGCCCCAGCATTTT	CASSLSGQLQPQHF
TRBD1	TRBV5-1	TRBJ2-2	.	TGCGCCAGCAGCGCGGCCGGACAGGGAAACACCGGGGAGCTGTTTTTT	CASSAAGQGNTGELFF
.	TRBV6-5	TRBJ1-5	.	TGTGCCAGCAGTAGTACAGGGACCAGCAATCAGCCCCAGCATTTT	CASSSTGTSNQPQHF
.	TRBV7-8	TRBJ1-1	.	TGTGCCAGCAGCTTAGGGGTATTTCAGTGGAGCACTGAAGCTTTCTTT	CASSLGVFQWSTEAFF
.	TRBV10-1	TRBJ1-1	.	TGCGCCAGCACCCGACTCGGAGGGCGGAACACTGAAGCTTTCTTT	CASTRLGGRNTEAFF
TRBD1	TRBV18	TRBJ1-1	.	TGTGCCAGCTCACCGGGACAGGGAGATTTTGCTTTCTTT	CASSPGQGDFAFF
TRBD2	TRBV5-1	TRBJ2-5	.	TGCGCCAGCAGCTTGGAAGCTAGCGGGGGGGAGACCCAGTACTTC	CASSLEASGGETQYF
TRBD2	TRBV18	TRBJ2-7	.	TGTGCCAGCTCAGCTAGCGGGGGGACCTACGAGCAGTACTTC	CASSASGGTYEQYF
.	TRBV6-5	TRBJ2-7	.	TGTGCCAGCAGTTCGGGGGTAGGATTGGAAGAGCAGTACTTC	CASSSGVGLEEQYF
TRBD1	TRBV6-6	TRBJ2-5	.	TGTGCCAGCAGTAAGACAGGGGAAGGGACCCAGTACTTC	CASSKTGEGTQYF
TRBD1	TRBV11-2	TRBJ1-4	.	TGTGCCAGCGGGGACAGCTCTAATGAAAAACTGTTTTTT	CASGDSSNEKLFF
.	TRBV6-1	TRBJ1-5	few	TGTGCCAGCAGGGGGGTGGGGGCCAGCAATCAGCCCCAGCATTTT	CASRGVGASNQPQHF
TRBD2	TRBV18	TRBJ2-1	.	TGTGCCAGCTCACCGCCTACGGGACTAGCGGCTTACAATGAGCAGTTCTTC	CASSPPTGLAAYNEQFF
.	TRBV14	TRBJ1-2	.	TGTGCCAGCAGCCGCGGGATGGGCCTTCATGGCTACACCTTC	CASSRGMGLHGYTF